A single sample is the source of the 10 T cell receptor beta chains below, sequenced in a study of blood T cells in healthy people across ages. Then a second PCR, running roughly 7 to 11 cycles, was carried out with a sample-barcoded 5' primer and a J-beta primer mix. In TCRdb, the 5' RACE reads were re-called with MiXCR into one record per CDR3 protein. Of about 640,000 distinct CDR3 sequences in the sample, roughly 41% are singletons; the top ten hold roughly 30%. The specimen sequenced was blood. The receptors originated from an elderly man in good health.

This chain connects TRBV7-6 to TRBJ2-7, with 7 positions matching TRBD2. This CDR3 contains 14 residues. Germline CDR1 is SGHVS and CDR2 is FNYEAQ. Trimming at V came to 5 bases and at J to 5 bases, leaving 9 bases not matched to a gene. This CDR3 is CASSPVPGRDEQYF. In DNA form, the CDR3 reads TGTGCCAGCAGCCCTGTCCCAGGGAGGGACGAGCAGTACTTC. The variable domain in full, completed from reference TRBV7-6 and TRBJ2-7, reads GAGVSQSPRYKVTKRGQDVALRCDPISGHVSLYWYRQALGQGPEFLTYFNYEAQQDKSGLPNDRFSAERPEGSISTLTIQRTEQRDSAMYRCASSPVPGRDEQYFGPGTRLTVT.

This clonotype was seen more than once but under ten times. The CDR3 spells CASSQGAGEKLFF. CDR3 DNA: TGTGCCAGCAGCCAAGGGGCTGGCGAAAAACTGTTTTTT. The rearrangement links TRBV3-1 to TRBJ1-4; D unclear. Deletions cut 1 base from V and 8 bases from J, with 8 bases between. The CDR3 covers 13 residues. Per the germline V gene, CDR1 is LGHDT and CDR2 is YNNKEL (reference sequence).

The chain has TRBV9 and TRBJ1-2; D remains ambiguous. The CDR3 spans 14 residues. Trimming took off 6 bases at V and 2 bases at J, with 14 bases between the two ends. Germline CDR1 and CDR2: SGDLS and YYNGEE. CDR3 region: CASTQVGTNYGYTF. The CDR3 DNA is TGTGCCAGCACTCAAGTGGGCACCAACTATGGCTACACCTTC.

On this clonotype: A single base separates this from a much larger clone, so it may be a read error. The J gene is TRBJ1-2, the V gene TRBV11-2; tentatively, D is TRBD1 (5 bases). The ends were cut back, 5 bases at V and 1 base at J, with 8 bases in the middle. CDR3 size: 13 residues. Germline V lookup: CDR1 SGHAT, CDR2 FQNNGV. This chain's CDR3 is CASSQQVNYGYTF. CDR3 coding DNA: TGTGCCAGCAGCCAACAGGTTAACTATGGCTACACCTTC.

The rearrangement uses TRBV24-1 and TRBJ2-4, with D perhaps TRBD1 or TRBD2 (5 bases each). The J call may be faulty, since TRBJ2-7 better matches the DNA end. The CDR3 sequence is 14 residues long. The germline V gene has CDR1 KGHDR and CDR2 SFDVKD. CDR3 in amino acids: CATRDGGEGHEQYF. The CDR3 DNA sequence: TGTGCCACCAGGGATGGGGGTGAGGGTCACGAGCAGTACTTC.

This rearrangement joins TRBV24-1 to TRBJ2-7; D remains unclear. Near its end, the DNA agrees better with TRBJ2-5, so the J call may be wrong. Germline assignment: CDR1 KGHDR and CDR2 SFDVKD. CDR3 size: 17 residues. In DNA form, the CDR3 reads TGTGCCACCAGTGAACTCCATAGGGCTAGTTTAGTGGAGACCCAGTACTTC. Translated, it gives CATSELHRASLVETQYF.

CDR3 nucleotide sequence: TGCGCCAGCAGCCAAGAGAGGAGACTAGCGGGATCAAATGAGCAGTTCTTC. Protein product: CASSQERRLAGSNEQFF. V gene TRBV4-3 combines with J gene TRBJ2-1; TRBD2 matches at 11 bases. Germline lookup yields CDR1 LGHNA and CDR2 YSLEER. Trimming cost V 0 bases and J 7 bases; bases outside gene matches: 8. This CDR3 has 17 residues.

The chain uses TRBV5-1 and TRBJ1-4; D is ambiguous. Germline CDR1 and CDR2: SGHRS and YFSETQ. This CDR3 has 14 residues. Trimming took 3 bases from V and 8 from J, leaving 14 bases between them. CDR3 loop: CASSYRESREKLFF. CDR3 nucleotides: TGCGCCAGCAGCTATAGGGAAAGCAGAGAAAAACTGTTTTTT. Together with reference TRBV5-1 and TRBJ1-4, the CDR3 gives the full variable domain: KAGVTQTPRYLIKTRGQQVTLSCSPISGHRSVSWYQQTPGQGLQFLFEYFSETQRNKGNFPGRFSGRQFSNSRSEMNVSTLELGDSALYLCASSYRESREKLFFGSGTQLSVL.

This clonotype was counted between two and nine times. The rearrangement joins TRBV6-5 to TRBJ2-1, with 11 bases that match TRBD2. Trimming at V came to 7 bases and at J to 15 bases, leaving 8 bases not matched to a gene. CDR3 length equals 12 residues. CDR1 and CDR2 from the germline V gene are MNHEY and SVGAGI. CDR3 bases: TGTGCCAGCACCCGTAGCGGGGGGGCCCTGTTCTTC. Translating it yields CASTRSGGALFF.

This rearrangement joins TRBV6-2 or TRBV6-3 to TRBJ1-4; D unclear. The V end was cut by 6 bases, the J end by 5 bases, with 10 bases between. This CDR3 has 13 residues. Germline values: CDR1 MNHEY, CDR2 SVGEGT. CDR3 region: CASSDRMNEKLFF. For the CDR3, the DNA is TGTGCCAGCAGCGATAGAATGAATGAAAAACTGTTTTTT.